This entry lists 21 T cell receptor beta chains sequenced from one sample in a study of blood T cell repertoires in COVID-19. Here immunoSEQ multiplex PCR was the method, and the copy in TCRdb shows in-frame clones only, minus some. The sample records about 330,000 clones, 80% to 90% being singletons. The specimen sequenced was peripheral blood. These receptors all come from a man in his late teens or twenties who had recovered from COVID-19.

The chain uses TRBV11-1 and TRBJ2-2; 7 bases agree with TRBD1. The CDR3 has 14 residues. V lost 8 bases to trimming and J lost 4 bases; unmatched junction nucleotides: 7. CDR1 and CDR2 (germline): SGHAT, FQDESV (reference sequence). CDR3 amino acids: CASAPGQSTGELFF. CDR3 nucleotide sequence: TGTGCCAGCGCTCCGGGACAGAGCACCGGGGAGCTGTTTTTT.

V gene TRBV4-2 combines with J gene TRBJ1-2, with D perhaps matching TRBD1 (6 bases). Germline V gives CDR1 LGHNA, CDR2 YNFKEQ. V was clipped by 4 bases and J by 9 bases, with 18 bases between them. The length of the CDR3 is 14 residues. The CDR3 here is CASSLVQGPGRYTF. The CDR3 DNA reads as TGTGCCAGCAGCCTAGTTCAGGGGCCCGGACGCTACACCTTC.

The chain has TRBV7-9 and TRBJ1-3, with 10 bases lining up with TRBD1. CDR3 length equals 16 residues. The germline gives CDR1 SEHNR, CDR2 FQNEAQ (reference sequence). V gave up 5 bases and J gave up 2 bases; unmatched junction bases: 6. The CDR3 nucleotides are TGTGCCAGCAGCCCCATGACAGGGGGCACTGGAAACACCATATATTTT. Its translation: CASSPMTGGTGNTIYF.

The chain carries TRBV6-5 and TRBJ1-1, with no clear D. The CDR3 sequence is 13 residues long. V was pared by 6 bases and J by 5 bases, with 13 bases between. From germline, CDR1 is MNHEY and CDR2 SVGAGI. DNA of the CDR3: TGTGCCAGCAGGCTGGGCCTTGCGACTGAAGCTTTCTTT. This codes for CASRLGLATEAFF.

The V gene is TRBV9, the J gene TRBJ1-2; perhaps TRBD1 as D (5 bases). The germline V gene has CDR1 SGDLS and CDR2 YYNGEE. The CDR3 runs 14 residues. The germline V and J ends were trimmed by 7 bases and 4 bases, with 17 bases remaining between them. CDR3 loop: CASGPRWDSYGYTF. In DNA, the CDR3 is TGTGCCAGCGGCCCCCGTTGGGACTCCTATGGCTACACCTTC.

V is TRBV7-9 and J is TRBJ2-1, with 12 bases lining up with TRBD2. In germline, CDR1 is SEHNR, CDR2 FQNEAQ (reference sequence). This CDR3 contains 18 residues. Trimming removed 5 bases from V and 7 bases from J; junction bases left unmatched: 15. In DNA, the CDR3 is TGTGCCAGCAGCCCCCGAGGACTACTAGCGGGAGGAGGGAATGAGCAGTTCTTC. This gives the protein CASSPRGLLAGGGNEQFF.

The chain links TRBV2 to TRBJ1-3; D is possibly TRBD1 (6 bases). The length of the CDR3 is 15 residues. V dropped 5 bases and J dropped 0 bases, with 11 bases sitting between them. Germline CDR1 and CDR2: SNHLY and FYNNEI. The CDR3 DNA sequence: TGTGCCAGCAGTTTCGACAGGACCTCTGGAAACACCATATATTTT. Its translation: CASSFDRTSGNTIYF.

In the case of this clone: Other DNA sequences in this specimen translate into the identical CDR3. The chain uses TRBV7-3 and TRBJ1-1; 7 bases agree with TRBD1. Germline CDR1 SGHTA, CDR2 FQGTGA. This CDR3 has 13 amino acids. With 5 bases clipped from V and 4 bases from J, the junction kept 4 bases outside the gene matches. The CDR3, as DNA: TGTGCCAGCAGCCTGCAGGGGGGCACTGAAGCTTTCTTT. This sequence encodes CASSLQGGTEAFF.

This sequence joins TRBV2 and TRBJ2-2; TRBD2 matches at 9 bases. The CDR3 covers 16 residues. After removal of 3 bases from V and 7 bases from J, the junction contained 9 bases not matched to a gene. Germline CDR1 SNHLY, CDR2 FYNNEI. DNA of the CDR3: TGTGCCAGCAGTGATAATAGCGGGAGAACGGGCGGGGAGCTGTTTTTT. It translates to CASSDNSGRTGGELFF.

The gene calls are TRBV9 and TRBJ1-1, with D possibly TRBD1 on 5 matching bases. Deletions cut 0 bases from V and 5 bases from J, with 14 bases between. The CDR3 length is 15 residues. Germline V gives CDR1 SGDLS, CDR2 YYNGEE. CDR3 coding DNA: TGTGCCAGCAGCGTAGCATCCGGGGGAGGAACTGAAGCTTTCTTT. It translates to CASSVASGGGTEAFF.

CDR3 residues: CASSTGGNTEAFF. Written as DNA, the CDR3 is TGTGCCAGCAGCACAGGGGGCAACACTGAAGCTTTCTTT. The chain uses TRBV2 and TRBJ1-1; 9 bases align to TRBD1. With 6 bases clipped from V and 2 bases from J, the junction kept 1 base outside the gene matches. Per the germline V gene, CDR1 is SNHLY and CDR2 is FYNNEI. The CDR3 spans 13 residues.

The chain carries TRBV7-9 and TRBJ2-1; TRBD2 aligns across 11 bases. The CDR3 loop spans 16 amino acids. The ends lost 4 bases at V and 3 bases at J; junction bases unmatched: 5. CDR1 SEHNR and CDR2 FQNEAQ come from the germline V gene (reference sequence). The CDR3 bases are TGTGCCAGCAGCTGGCTAGCGGGGGGCAACTACAATGAGCAGTTCTTC. It translates to CASSWLAGGNYNEQFF.

The chain is built from TRBV13 and TRBJ1-4; D not resolved. CDR3 length equals 15 residues. The germline CDR1 and CDR2 sequences are PRHDT and FYEKMQ (reference sequence). V lost 0 bases and J 4 bases, leaving 9 bases between the germline ends. The CDR3: CASSLGGDGNEKLFF. The CDR3 coding sequence is TGTGCCAGCAGCTTAGGCGGGGATGGTAATGAAAAACTGTTTTTT.

This clone was detected once. The chain carries TRBV6-1 and TRBJ2-7; the D gene is possibly TRBD2 (6 bases). Germline V gene lookup returns CDR1 MNHNS and CDR2 SASEGT. The CDR3 has 14 residues. The V end was cut by 2 bases, the J end by 2 bases, with 10 bases between. This CDR3 reads CASSEPGLTYEQYF. In DNA, the CDR3 is TGTGCCAGCAGTGAACCGGGACTGACCTACGAGCAGTACTTC.

J is TRBJ2-5 and V is TRBV10-1; TRBD2 aligns across 8 bases. The V and J ends lost 0 bases and 1 base, in that order; junction bases with no gene match: 4. CDR1 and CDR2 from the germline V gene are WNHNN and SYGVQD (reference sequence). This CDR3 spans 16 amino acids. The DNA for the CDR3 is TGCGCCAGCAGTGAGTCCCCGGCGGGGGGCCAAGAGACCCAGTACTTC. It yields the protein CASSESPAGGQETQYF.

The chain recombines TRBV4-1 with TRBJ2-1; TRBD2 agrees at 13 bases. Trimming took 6 bases from V and 9 from J; bases not matched to a gene: 8. CDR1 is MGHRA and CDR2 is YSYEKL in the germline V gene. The CDR3 contains 15 residues. The CDR3: CASRVGLAGSGEQFF. In DNA, the CDR3 is TGCGCCAGCAGAGTGGGACTAGCGGGATCGGGTGAGCAGTTCTTC.

V and J are TRBV5-1 and TRBJ1-1; TRBD1 is a possible D gene (5 bases). This CDR3 comprises 14 residues. Trimming shortened V by 0 bases and J by 1 base, and 7 bases separated the two germline ends. Germline CDR1 and CDR2: SGHRS and YFSETQ. In DNA, the CDR3 is TGCGCCAGCAGCTTGGGCAGGGCGAACACTGAAGCTTTCTTT. Amino acid sequence: CASSLGRANTEAFF.

V is TRBV19 and J is TRBJ1-6, with D possibly being TRBD1 (6 bases). CDR3 length: 15 amino acids. Germline V gene data show CDR1 as LNHDA and CDR2 as SQIVND (reference sequence). Between the trimmed V and J ends, which lost 5 bases and 10 bases, there was a span of 18 bases. The CDR3 DNA follows: TGTGCCAGTAGTGCGTCCGGGACATCGTCCTCACCCCTCCACTTT. Protein product: CASSASGTSSSPLHF.

This clone was seen a single time. V is TRBV6-1 and J is TRBJ1-1; 9 nucleotides agree with TRBD1. V was pared by 3 bases and J by 7 bases, with 9 bases of the junction left unmatched. CDR3 length: 15 residues. In germline, CDR1 is MNHNS, CDR2 SASEGT. The CDR3 is CASSDKRGTGHEAFF. The DNA for the CDR3 is TGTGCCAGCAGTGACAAGAGGGGGACAGGGCATGAAGCTTTCTTT.

The genes are TRBV5-6 and TRBJ2-7, with 8 bases aligning to TRBD2. The V gene end was trimmed by 5 bases and the J gene end by 6 bases; junction bases not matched to a gene: 19. The CDR3 is made up of 17 amino acids. Germline CDR1 SGHDT, CDR2 YYEEEE. The CDR3 here is CASRPGPPGGKVGEQYF. The CDR3, as DNA: TGTGCCAGCAGGCCGGGTCCCCCGGGGGGGAAGGTGGGCGAGCAGTACTTC.

The rearrangement joins TRBV7-2 to TRBJ2-3, with TRBD2 identical over 10 bases. Trimming at V came to 4 bases and at J to 3 bases, leaving 7 bases not matched to a gene. The CDR3 runs 16 residues. Germline values: CDR1 SGHTA, CDR2 FQGNSA. CDR3: CASSSIAGGGTDTQYF. The CDR3 nucleotides read TGTGCCAGCAGCTCTATAGCGGGGGGCGGAACAGATACGCAGTATTTT.